This T cell receptor beta chain emerged from a study of T cell changes during pregnancy in multiple sclerosis. TCRdb keeps only in-frame clones here, not all; method: immunoSEQ multiplex PCR. Altogether about 68,000 clones are present, more than 80% being singletons, with the ten largest covering 0.86%. The source material was peripheral blood, sampled in the second trimester of pregnancy. This receptor was identified in a female donor with multiple sclerosis, enrolled in a pregnancy study.

DNA for the CDR3: TGTGCCAGCAGCTATGCTAGCGGGGGCGTCGCCTACAATGAGCAGTTCTTC. This sequence encodes CASSYASGGVAYNEQFF. V and J are TRBV13 and TRBJ2-1, with 10 bases fitting TRBD2. The V gene's germline CDR1 is PRHDT and CDR2 FYEKMQ (reference sequence). The CDR3 has 17 residues. V gave up 4 bases and J gave up 2 bases; unmatched junction bases: 8.